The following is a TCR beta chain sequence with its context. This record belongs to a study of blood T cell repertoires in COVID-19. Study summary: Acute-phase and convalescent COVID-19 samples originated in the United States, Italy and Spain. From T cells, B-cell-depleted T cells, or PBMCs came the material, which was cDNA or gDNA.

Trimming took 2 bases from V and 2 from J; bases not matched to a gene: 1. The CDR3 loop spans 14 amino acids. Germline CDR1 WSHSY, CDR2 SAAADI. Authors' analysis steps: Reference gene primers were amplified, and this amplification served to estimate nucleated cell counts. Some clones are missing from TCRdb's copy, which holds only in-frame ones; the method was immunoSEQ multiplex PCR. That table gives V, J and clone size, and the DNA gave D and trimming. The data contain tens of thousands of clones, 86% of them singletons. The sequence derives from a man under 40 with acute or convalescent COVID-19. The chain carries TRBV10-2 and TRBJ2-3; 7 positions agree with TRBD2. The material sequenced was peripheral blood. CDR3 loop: CASSERGDTDTQYF. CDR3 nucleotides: TGCGCCAGCAGTGAGCGGGGGGACACAGATACGCAGTATTTT.